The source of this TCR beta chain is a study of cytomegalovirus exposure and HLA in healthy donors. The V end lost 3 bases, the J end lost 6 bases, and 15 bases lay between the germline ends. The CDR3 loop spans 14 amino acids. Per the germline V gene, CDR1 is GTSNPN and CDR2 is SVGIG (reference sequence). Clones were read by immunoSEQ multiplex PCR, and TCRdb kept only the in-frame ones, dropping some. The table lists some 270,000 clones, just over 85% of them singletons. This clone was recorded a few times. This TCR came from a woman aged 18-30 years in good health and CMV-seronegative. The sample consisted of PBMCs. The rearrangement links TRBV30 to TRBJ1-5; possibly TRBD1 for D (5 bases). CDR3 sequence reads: CAWSSDRRAQPQHF. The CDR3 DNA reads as TGTGCCTGGAGCTCCGACAGAAGGGCTCAGCCCCAGCATTTT.